The clone carrying this T cell receptor (beta chain) has only a few counts. Its antigen is unidentified. In germline, CDR1 is MNHEY, CDR2 SVGAGI. CDR3 length equals 14 residues. Trimming left V 3 bases short and J 6 bases short, with 15 bases between. General observations from the study: Tumor Tregs overlapped most with tumor, then blood, naive CD4+ cells.

Cells sorted as Tregs were CD4+, CD25+ and CD127-/low. One entry per CDR3 protein results from TCRdb running MiXCR on the 5' RACE reads. The data show about 40,000 distinct CDR3 sequences, with approximately 22% seen just once and about 4% held by the top ten. Sequencing was performed on Tregs sorted from blood. J is TRBJ2-7 and V is TRBV6-5, with D possibly being TRBD2 (6 bases). This TCR derives from a female donor with breast cancer. CDR3 bases: TGTGCCAGCAGTTATGGGCCGGGGGTGTTCGAGCAGTACTTC. Translated: CASSYGPGVFEQYF.